This is a list of T cell receptor beta chains from one sample in a study of cytomegalovirus exposure and HLA in healthy donors. Clones were sequenced by immunoSEQ multiplex PCR, and TCRdb holds only the in-frame ones, with some missing. The repertoire includes roughly 130,000 clones, 80% to 90% of them detected once, and less than 8% sits in the top ten. Material for sequencing was PBMCs. All receptors derive from a woman aged 25 to 45 in good health and CMV-seropositive. CDR3s include the opening cysteine and the closing phenylalanine or tryptophan.

j_call: TRBJ1-1; v_call: TRBV15; cdr3_aa: CATSRDMNTEAFF
j_call: TRBJ2-7; v_call: TRBV5-1; cdr3_aa: CARRDSPYEQYF
j_call: TRBJ2-1; v_call: TRBV5-6; cdr3_aa: CASSLYSGRASEQFF
j_call: TRBJ2-7; v_call: TRBV19; cdr3_aa: CASSRDIAYEQYF
j_call: TRBJ2-7; v_call: TRBV11-2; cdr3_aa: CASSLTSGSYEQYF
j_call: TRBJ2-1; v_call: TRBV19; cdr3_aa: CASSIVGGAVGDNEQFF
j_call: TRBJ2-1; v_call: TRBV6-5; cdr3_aa: CASNPSERQFNEQFF
j_call: TRBJ2-5; v_call: TRBV4-1; cdr3_aa: CASSPSSGRWPGSETQYF
j_call: TRBJ2-3; v_call: TRBV11-3; cdr3_aa: CASSAGLADTDTQYF
j_call: TRBJ2-5; v_call: TRBV7-8; cdr3_aa: CASSEKRSGGAPETQYF
j_call: TRBJ2-3; v_call: TRBV5-4; cdr3_aa: CASSLGVGGSTDTQYF
j_call: TRBJ2-7; v_call: TRBV7-8; cdr3_aa: CASSLQRGFTYEQYF
j_call: TRBJ2-1; v_call: TRBV18; cdr3_aa: CASSPQGQEQFF
j_call: TRBJ2-7; v_call: TRBV2; cdr3_aa: CASSVGRGSYEQYF
j_call: TRBJ1-5; v_call: TRBV6-5; cdr3_aa: CASSPTGGNQPQHF
j_call: TRBJ2-3; v_call: TRBV28; cdr3_aa: CASSLSGRGRIDTQYF
j_call: TRBJ2-5; v_call: TRBV5-1; cdr3_aa: CASSLGAGLRVTQYF
j_call: TRBJ2-5; v_call: TRBV18; cdr3_aa: CASSPGREETQYF
j_call: TRBJ2-2; v_call: TRBV28; cdr3_aa: CASSLNQGREELFF
j_call: TRBJ1-5; v_call: TRBV6-6; cdr3_aa: CASSPGQGSGQPQHF
j_call: TRBJ2-5; v_call: TRBV5-4; cdr3_aa: CASSTGQGDQETQYF
j_call: TRBJ1-2; v_call: TRBV5-6; cdr3_aa: CASRLDRGDGYTF
j_call: TRBJ2-2; v_call: TRBV7-9; cdr3_aa: CASSLSGRDTGELFF
j_call: TRBJ1-1; v_call: TRBV29-1; cdr3_aa: CSVESQVNTEAFF
j_call: TRBJ2-3; v_call: TRBV5-1; cdr3_aa: CASSLAARLASTDTQYF
j_call: TRBJ2-7; v_call: TRBV7-9; cdr3_aa: CASSLVAGRQTYEQYF
j_call: TRBJ2-5; v_call: TRBV2; cdr3_aa: CASSGDSMAQYF
j_call: TRBJ1-2; v_call: TRBV6-1; cdr3_aa: CASSEDITGHYGYTF
j_call: TRBJ2-1; v_call: TRBV7-6; cdr3_aa: CASSSRTSGKYNEQFF
j_call: TRBJ2-4; v_call: TRBV7-8; cdr3_aa: CASSPMGPIQYF
j_call: TRBJ2-2; v_call: TRBV28; cdr3_aa: CASSSGGYTGELFF
j_call: TRBJ1-4; v_call: TRBV2; cdr3_aa: CASKEGGGEKLFF
j_call: TRBJ2-5; v_call: TRBV18; cdr3_aa: CASSPPGWETQYF
j_call: TRBJ1-5; v_call: TRBV19; cdr3_aa: CASSTSRQSNQPQHF
j_call: TRBJ2-3; v_call: TRBV7-9; cdr3_aa: CASSLALGQGSDTQYF
j_call: TRBJ2-3; v_call: TRBV7-8; cdr3_aa: CASSGGGSTDTQYF
j_call: TRBJ1-6; v_call: TRBV2; cdr3_aa: CASSEEEWSSYNSPLHF
j_call: TRBJ2-7; v_call: TRBV9; cdr3_aa: CASGKAGGEQYF
j_call: TRBJ2-1; v_call: TRBV7-9; cdr3_aa: CASSPTSGSYNEQFF
j_call: TRBJ1-1; v_call: TRBV28; cdr3_aa: CASSLFRWGTTEAFF
j_call: TRBJ2-3; v_call: TRBV5-6; cdr3_aa: CASSFRATSTDTQYF
j_call: TRBJ2-7; v_call: TRBV6-6; cdr3_aa: CASSYVLVLLSGEQYF
j_call: TRBJ2-1; v_call: TRBV27; cdr3_aa: CASSPTSWTGYNEQFF
j_call: TRBJ1-4; v_call: TRBV19; cdr3_aa: CASTPSDRMNEKLFF
j_call: TRBJ1-1; v_call: TRBV7-2; cdr3_aa: CASSSRNGHTEAFF